The 21 T cell receptor beta chains below all came from one sample that was sequenced in a study of T cells in Graves' hyperthyroidism and ophthalmopathy. Amplification yielded TCR beta CDR3 regions, with RNA transcripts as the source. Researchers ran a first-round RT-PCR on the TCR CDR3 using the HTBI primer set. Each CDR3 protein gets one entry after TCRdb re-called the multiplex PCR reads with MiXCR. The top ten clones hold 4% to 5.5% of a sample with approximately 610,000 distinct CDR3 sequences, roughly 14% of them seen once. Input material: blood. The source of these receptors is a middle-aged woman with Graves' ophthalmopathy.

The gene calls are TRBV7-8 and TRBJ1-2, with D perhaps matching TRBD1 (6 bases). This CDR3 has 18 residues. Germline V gene sequence: CDR1 SGHVS, CDR2 FQNEAQ. Trimming left V 5 bases short and J 2 bases short, with 24 bases between. The CDR3 region is CASSRLHGGEGLNYGYTF. The CDR3 nucleotides are TGTGCCAGCAGCAGACTACACGGGGGCGAAGGATTGAACTATGGCTACACCTTC.

The table lists this clonotype with many counts. The chain has TRBV19 and TRBJ1-2; a weak D match, TRBD1 (5 bases). The ends were cut back, 3 bases at V and 7 bases at J, with 12 bases in the middle. The germline CDR1 and CDR2 sequences are LNHDA and SQIVND (reference sequence). This CDR3 has 13 amino acids. CDR3 sequence reads: CASSIRGFSGYTF. The CDR3 DNA follows: TGTGCCAGTAGTATTCGGGGGTTCTCTGGCTACACCTTC.

The chain links TRBV19 to TRBJ1-5; no clear D gene. Germline CDR1 reads LNHDA; CDR2 reads SQIVND (reference sequence). CDR3 length: 14 amino acids. Deletions cut 6 bases from V and 0 bases from J, with 9 bases between. The DNA of the CDR3 is TGTGCCAGTAGGAGAGGTATTAGCAATCAGCCCCAGCATTTT. Its protein product is CASRRGISNQPQHF.

This clonotype was detected ten times or more. The chain uses TRBV28 and TRBJ1-5; D unresolved. The germline V gene has CDR1 MDHEN and CDR2 SYDVKM. The CDR3 is 12 residues long. Trimming cost V 6 bases and J 3 bases, with 6 bases left between them. The CDR3 coding sequence is TGTGCCAGCAGGCCCCCCAATCAGCCCCAGCATTTT. Translation gives CASRPPNQPQHF. Using reference TRBV28 and TRBJ1-5 for the parts outside the CDR3, the full variable domain is DVKVTQSSRYLVKRTGEKVFLECVQDMDHENMFWYRQDPGLGLRLIYFSYDVKMKEKGDIPEGYSVSREKKERFSLILESASTNQTSMYLCASRPPNQPQHFGDGTRLSIL.

This clonotype occurred a few times. This chain joins TRBV28 and TRBJ2-5; 11 bases align to TRBD2. This CDR3 spans 14 amino acids. Germline V gene sequence: CDR1 MDHEN, CDR2 SYDVKM. V trimming: 6 bases; J trimming: 2 bases; junction bases outside the gene matches: 2. CDR3 protein: CASRLAGAQETQYF. The CDR3 DNA sequence: TGTGCCAGCAGACTAGCGGGAGCGCAAGAGACCCAGTACTTC.

This clonotype came up many times. This chain uses TRBV28 with TRBJ1-1; no definite D call. Germline V lookup: CDR1 MDHEN, CDR2 SYDVKM. V dropped 7 bases and J dropped 1 base, with 13 bases sitting between them. The CDR3 covers 14 residues. This CDR3 is CASTQERKNTEAFF. The CDR3 DNA follows: TGTGCCAGCACTCAGGAACGGAAGAACACTGAAGCTTTCTTT.

The chain couples TRBV7-2 to TRBJ2-5; weak D call: TRBD2 (5 bases). Trimming left V 6 bases short and J 2 bases short, with 13 bases between. The CDR3 extends over 14 amino acids. Germline CDR1 is SGHTA and CDR2 is FQGNSA. The CDR3 spells CASSHLQRQETQYF. CDR3 nucleotides: TGTGCCAGCAGTCATCTACAGCGGCAAGAGACCCAGTACTTC. Complete variable domain (other parts from reference TRBV7-2 and TRBJ2-5): GAGVSQSPSNKVTEKGKDVELRCDPISGHTALYWYRQSLGQGLEFLIYFQGNSAPDKSGLPSDRFSAERTGGSVSTLTIQRTQQEDSAVYLCASSHLQRQETQYFGPGTRLLVL.

This clonotype was detected ten times or more. J is TRBJ2-7 and V is TRBV20-1, with 11 bases identical to TRBD2. V lost 3 bases, J lost 2 bases, and 6 bases stayed unmatched. This CDR3 spans 15 amino acids. Germline V gene lookup returns CDR1 DFQATT and CDR2 SNEGSKA (reference sequence). Written as DNA, the CDR3 is TGCAGTGCTAGCGGCCTAGCGGGAGGCACCTACGAGCAGTACTTC. Amino acids: CSASGLAGGTYEQYF.

In its sample, this clonotype was seen many times. The CDR3 nucleotides read TGTGCCAGCAGTTCGTATAACACTGAAGCTTTCTTT. Protein: CASSSYNTEAFF. The rearrangement uses TRBV27 and TRBJ1-1; D not resolved. CDR1 is MNHEY and CDR2 is SMNVEV in the germline V gene (reference sequence). The CDR3 spans 12 residues. Trimming shortened V by 4 bases and J by 2 bases, and 5 bases separated the two germline ends.

This clonotype showed up many times. The gene calls are TRBV10-1 and TRBJ1-1, with 9 bases lining up with TRBD1. Germline trimming cut 9 bases from V and 1 base from J; bases unmatched to any gene: 18. Germline V CDR1 and CDR2: WNHNN, SYGVQD (reference sequence). The CDR3 consists of 18 residues. The CDR3 nucleotides are TGCGCCAGGGTGGACAGGGGACTAATGCTGAACGAGAACACTGAAGCTTTCTTT. This encodes CARVDRGLMLNENTEAFF.

The J gene is TRBJ1-1, the V gene TRBV5-5, with a tentative D call TRBD1 (5 bases). From germline, CDR1 is SGHKS and CDR2 YYEKEE (reference sequence). V was clipped by 1 base and J by 0 bases, with 10 bases between them. The CDR3 sequence is 15 residues long. The CDR3 region is CASSLLGAMNTEAFF. In nucleotides, the CDR3 is TGTGCCAGCAGCTTGTTAGGGGCGATGAACACTGAAGCTTTCTTT.

This clonotype was counted at least ten times. The chain recombines TRBV15 with TRBJ2-7, with D possibly being TRBD2 (6 bases). The length of the CDR3 is 12 residues. Germline V gene lookup returns CDR1 LNHNV and CDR2 YYDKDF (reference sequence). The V and J ends lost 3 bases and 4 bases respectively, with 7 bases between them. The CDR3 DNA is TGTGCCACCAGCAGTGGGGGGTACGAGCAGTACTTC. This gives the protein CATSSGGYEQYF.

This chain connects TRBV20-1 to TRBJ1-5; perhaps TRBD1 as D (6 bases). This CDR3 has 15 amino acids. Germline lookup yields CDR1 DFQATT and CDR2 SNEGSKA (reference sequence). The V and J ends lost 1 base and 2 bases respectively, with 12 bases between them. The CDR3 region has the DNA TGCAGTGCTAGAGGAGGACAGCTCGGCAATCAGCCCCAGCATTTT. This gives the protein CSARGGQLGNQPQHF.

This clonotype was counted at least ten times. The chain combines TRBV20-1 with TRBJ2-7, with D maybe TRBD2 (6 bases). This CDR3 comprises 12 residues. Germline V CDR1 and CDR2: DFQATT, SNEGSKA (reference sequence). V lost 2 bases, J lost 3 bases, and 8 bases lay in between. CDR3: CSARLANYEQYF. The CDR3 DNA is TGCAGTGCTAGACTAGCGAACTACGAGCAGTACTTC.

This clonotype was recorded a few times. The gene calls are TRBV6-1 and TRBJ1-2; no firm D call. V lost 6 bases and J lost 5, with 10 bases in between. CDR3 size: 12 residues. The V gene's germline CDR1 is MNHNS and CDR2 SASEGT. CDR3 in DNA: TGTGCCAGCAGAGGGATTGGTTATGGCTACACCTTC. It encodes CASRGIGYGYTF.

This clonotype occurred many times. The chain carries TRBV5-1 and TRBJ2-2, with TRBD1 as a possible D gene (6 bases). With 1 base removed from V and 4 bases from J, the gap between germline ends came to 14 bases. CDR1 is SGHRS, CDR2 YFSETQ, per germline. This CDR3 is built from 16 residues. The CDR3 DNA is TGCGCCAGCAGCTTGAGGGGGATAGGGAGCACCGGGGAGCTGTTTTTT. This encodes CASSLRGIGSTGELFF.

This clonotype was seen more than once but under ten times. The genes are TRBV10-3 and TRBJ2-5; a possible D gene is TRBD2 (6 bases). The V gene lost 10 bases and the J gene lost 0 bases, with 15 bases spanning the gap. This CDR3 is built from 14 residues. From germline, CDR1 is ENHRY and CDR2 SYGVKD. The CDR3 DNA follows: TGTGCCACCCGGGACTCCGGGGACCAAGAGACCCAGTACTTC. This sequence encodes CATRDSGDQETQYF.

This clonotype was counted at least ten times. This sequence joins TRBV25-1 and TRBJ2-5; tentative D call: TRBD2 (5 bases). V was cut by 2 bases and J by 4 bases, with 35 bases left in between. The CDR3 sequence is 22 residues long. The germline V gene encodes CDR1 MGHDK and CDR2 SYGVNS. The CDR3 sequence is CASSEALRLALPGPGFPETQYF. In DNA, the CDR3 is TGTGCCAGCAGTGAAGCCCTAAGATTAGCCCTGCCCGGGCCGGGATTTCCAGAGACCCAGTACTTC. The full variable domain, completed using reference TRBV25-1 and TRBJ2-5, is EADIYQTPRYLVIGTGKKITLECSQTMGHDKMYWYQQDPGMELHLIHYSYGVNSTEKGDLSSESTVSRIRTEHFPLTLESARPSHTSQYLCASSEALRLALPGPGFPETQYFGPGTRLLVL.

This clonotype was observed at least ten times. The V and J genes are TRBV19 and TRBJ2-2, with 9 bases aligning to TRBD1. CDR3 length: 16 residues. J was trimmed by 1 base and V by 7 bases; bases with no gene match: 7. Looked up from germline, CDR1 is LNHDA and CDR2 is SQIVND (reference sequence). CDR3 sequence (DNA): TGTGCCAGTAATCCGACGGGACAGGGGAACACCGGGGAGCTGTTTTTT. Encoded protein: CASNPTGQGNTGELFF.

This chain links TRBV6-2 or TRBV6-3 with TRBJ1-1, with a weak D call TRBD1 (6 bases). This CDR3 has 14 residues. V was pared by 10 bases and J by 2 bases, with 17 bases between. Looked up from germline, CDR1 is MNHEY and CDR2 is SVGEGT. The CDR3 coding sequence is TGTGCCACCCGGTTGGGGGGGACAAACACTGAAGCTTTCTTT. It is translated as CATRLGGTNTEAFF.

This clonotype has ten or more counts. This chain links TRBV6-5 with TRBJ1-2; 7 nucleotides match TRBD1. Germline trimming cut 4 bases from V and 2 bases from J; bases unmatched to any gene: 1. CDR1 is MNHEY, CDR2 SVGAGI, per germline. The CDR3 extends over 13 amino acids. This CDR3 reads CASSWGQNYGYTF. The CDR3 DNA is TGTGCCAGCAGTTGGGGACAGAACTATGGCTACACCTTC.